This TCR beta chain was identified in a study of control samples from healthy donors and cancer patients. Germline CDR1 SGHDN, CDR2 FVKESK. This CDR3 contains 15 residues. V gave up 0 bases and J gave up 4 bases, with 12 bases separating them. The protocol was immunoSEQ multiplex PCR, while the TCRdb copy is restricted to in-frame clones and leaves out a portion. The sample has about 160,000 clones, about 94% seen once. The V call is TRBV14, the J call TRBJ1-2; D may be TRBD1 (5 bases). Sequenced material: blood. The TCR sequence derives from a woman in her thirties or forties in good health. This CDR3 is CASSQEGRTFYGYTF. Here the CDR3 DNA reads TGTGCCAGCAGCCAAGAAGGCAGGACATTCTATGGCTACACCTTC.